These T cell receptor beta chains were read from a single sample in a study of T-cell memory formation after mild COVID-19. TCRdb processed the 5' RACE reads anew with MiXCR; each CDR3 protein has one entry. The sample lists roughly 35,000 distinct CDR3 sequences, roughly 20% occurring once. The material sequenced was PBMCs or a T cell subset sorted from them (not recorded which). The receptors originated from an adult who had mild COVID-19 (a few samples of this study predate the infection). Cell type and time point are not known. Both conserved end residues are part of each CDR3. The D gene is left open where the match is weak. A clone size is listed for some rows: how often the clone was seen (once, few, many), or a class if it is expanded.

TRBJ2-7 | TRBV27 | many | NA | 13 | CASSFRRYHEQYF | TGTGCCAGCAGTTTTCGCCGTTATCACGAGCAGTACTTC
TRBJ2-1 | TRBV12-3/TRBV12-4 | many | NA | 17 | CASSQKSRRDLYNEQFF | TGTGCCAGCAGTCAAAAGAGTAGGCGGGACCTCTACAATGAGCAGTTCTTC
TRBJ2-7 | TRBV14 | many | TRBD1 | 15 | CASSHGWTGSYEQYF | TGTGCCAGCAGCCACGGCTGGACAGGGTCCTACGAGCAGTACTTC
TRBJ1-1 | TRBV7-9 | NA | NA | 14 | CASSHVAKNTEAFF | TGTGCCAGCAGCCACGTAGCTAAGAACACTGAAGCTTTCTTT
TRBJ2-7 | TRBV24-1 | many | TRBD2 | 15 | CATSDPGERDCEQYF | TGTGCCACCAGTGATCCCGGTGAGCGGGATTGCGAGCAGTACTTC
TRBJ1-4 | TRBV7-6 | many | TRBD1 | 17 | CASSSSRDRGRYEKLFF | TGTGCCAGCAGCTCTTCTAGGGACAGGGGTCGGTATGAAAAACTGTTTTTT
TRBJ2-7 | TRBV20-1 | many | TRBD2 | 14 | CSASPSGGNYEQYF | TGCAGTGCAAGCCCTAGCGGGGGGAACTACGAGCAGTACTTC
TRBJ2-7 | TRBV11-2 | few | TRBD2 | 16 | CASSLERTSGTYEQYF | TGTGCCAGCAGCTTAGAAAGGACTAGCGGTACCTACGAGCAGTACTTC
TRBJ2-1 | TRBV27 | many | NA | 11 | CASFQRYEQFF | TGTGCCAGCTTCCAGAGGTATGAGCAGTTCTTC
TRBJ1-1 | TRBV12-3/TRBV12-4 | NA | TRBD1 | 11 | CASTQGVGAFF | TGTGCCAGCACCCAGGGGGTGGGAGCTTTCTTT
TRBJ2-1 | TRBV5-4 | NA | TRBD1 | 15 | CASSASGTGDNEQFF | TGTGCCAGCAGCGCATCCGGGACAGGGGACAATGAGCAGTTCTTC
TRBJ1-2 | TRBV12-3/TRBV12-4 | many | NA | 16 | CASSLGLGDRPFGYTF | TGTGCCAGCAGTTTGGGTTTAGGAGACAGGCCTTTTGGCTACACCTTC
TRBJ2-3 | TRBV11-2 | NA | NA | 14 | CASSLDRLADTQYF | TGTGCCAGCAGCTTAGATCGTTTGGCGGATACGCAGTATTTT
TRBJ1-2 | TRBV7-8 | many | TRBD1 | 15 | CASSIQGVANYGYTF | TGTGCCAGCAGCATCCAGGGGGTCGCTAACTATGGCTACACCTTC
TRBJ2-7 | TRBV4-2 | many | NA | 14 | CASSQGQPPYEQYF | TGTGCCAGCAGCCAAGGACAGCCCCCCTACGAGCAGTACTTC